Below are 12 T cell receptor beta chains sequenced from a single sample in a study of blood T cell repertoires in COVID-19. The repertoire was sequenced with immunoSEQ multiplex PCR; TCRdb's copy has only in-frame clones and lacks some. Here the sample spans about 57,000 clones, 79% being singletons. Sequencing used peripheral blood. All receptors come from a man in his 60s with acute or convalescent COVID-19.

The chain employs TRBV12-3 or TRBV12-4 and TRBJ2-7; tentatively, D is TRBD2 (5 bases). This CDR3 has 13 amino acids. The V end was cut by 7 bases, the J end by 2 bases, with 12 bases between. The CDR3 reads CASTLGGTYEQYF. CDR3 coding DNA: TGTGCCAGCACCCTCGGAGGAACCTACGAGCAGTACTTC.

V and J are TRBV2 and TRBJ1-3, with 9 nucleotides matching TRBD1. From germline, CDR1 is SNHLY and CDR2 FYNNEI. V trimming: 4 bases; J trimming: 3 bases; junction bases outside the gene matches: 7. CDR3 length equals 16 residues. This chain's CDR3 is CASSGQQGAGGNTIYF. The CDR3 DNA reads as TGTGCCAGCAGTGGTCAACAGGGGGCAGGTGGAAACACCATATATTTT. Filled out from reference TRBV2 and TRBJ1-3, the complete variable domain reads EPEVTQTPSHQVTQMGQEVILRCVPISNHLYFYWYRQILGQKVEFLVSFYNNEISEKSEIFDDQFSVERPDGSNFTLKIRSTKLEDSAMYFCASSGQQGAGGNTIYFGEGSWLTVV.

In this sample, this clone turned up a few times. The chain recombines TRBV7-9 with TRBJ1-3, with D maybe TRBD1 (6 bases). The CDR3 covers 16 residues. Trimming cost V 7 bases and J 0 bases, with 16 bases left between them. Germline assignment: CDR1 SEHNR and CDR2 FQNEAQ (reference sequence). CDR3 region: CASIFGGASSGNTIYF. The CDR3 DNA reads TGTGCCAGCATCTTCGGGGGGGCGAGCTCTGGAAACACCATATATTTT.

This sequence joins TRBV2 and TRBJ1-1; perhaps TRBD1 as D (6 bases). V lost 7 bases, J lost 7 bases, and 13 bases lay in between. CDR1 and CDR2 (germline): SNHLY, FYNNEI. This CDR3 has 12 residues. CDR3 residues: CASKLDSGEAFF. Written as DNA, the CDR3 is TGTGCCAGCAAACTGGACAGTGGTGAAGCTTTCTTT.

The CDR3 sequence is CASSRDRGSPLHF. CDR3 coding DNA: TGTGCCAGCAGCCGGGACAGGGGTTCACCCCTCCACTTT. J is TRBJ1-6 and V is TRBV6-4; TRBD1 matches at 10 bases. Looked up from germline, CDR1 is MRHNA and CDR2 is SNTAGT. V was clipped by 6 bases and J by 9 bases; unmatched bases: 2. The CDR3 loop spans 13 amino acids.

The chain has TRBV24-1 and TRBJ2-2; no firm D call. This CDR3 region has 15 residues. Germline lookup yields CDR1 KGHDR and CDR2 SFDVKD. Trimming took off 6 bases at V and 4 bases at J, with 14 bases between the two ends. CDR3 residues: CATSPWASVTGELFF. In nucleotides, the CDR3 is TGTGCCACCAGTCCCTGGGCGAGTGTCACCGGGGAGCTGTTTTTT.

The V call is TRBV19, the J call TRBJ1-2; D uncertain. V was clipped by 3 bases and J by 8 bases, with 13 bases between them. Germline CDR1 is LNHDA and CDR2 is SQIVND (reference sequence). The CDR3 covers 13 residues. DNA for the CDR3: TGTGCCAGTAGTATCGAACAGCTCGAAGGCTACACCTTC. Protein: CASSIEQLEGYTF.

This chain connects TRBV15 to TRBJ1-4; D is ambiguous. Germline V gene lookup returns CDR1 LNHNV and CDR2 YYDKDF (reference sequence). Between the trimmed V and J ends, which lost 1 base and 8 bases, there was a span of 14 bases. This CDR3 contains 15 residues. Written as DNA, the CDR3 is TGTGCCACCAGCAGAGTAGGATCCAGGTCGGAAAAACTGTTTTTT. This translates into CATSRVGSRSEKLFF.

Here the CDR3 reads CASSQDNDLSYNEQFF. CDR3 DNA sequence: TGTGCCAGCAGCCAAGATAACGACTTGTCATACAATGAGCAGTTCTTC. The chain employs TRBV3-1 (or the pseudogene TRBV3-2) and TRBJ2-1; no firm D call. The germline CDR1 and CDR2 sequences are LGHDT and YNNKEL (reference sequence). The CDR3 length is 16 residues. V lost 0 bases, J lost 4 bases, and 13 bases lay in between.

The chain employs TRBV7-6 and TRBJ2-3; perhaps TRBD2 as D (5 bases). V lost 4 bases, J lost 2 bases, and 13 bases lay in between. The CDR3 length is 15 residues. Germline values: CDR1 SGHVS, CDR2 FNYEAQ. CDR3 loop: CASSSLAGLTDTQYF. The CDR3 coding sequence is TGTGCCAGCAGCTCCTTGGCGGGCCTCACAGATACGCAGTATTTT.

As regards this clone: Compared with germline, one end of the junction differs, possibly owing to a read error. This chain links TRBV11-1 with TRBJ2-7; 7 nucleotides agree with TRBD2. CDR1 and CDR2 from the germline V gene are SGHAT and FQDESV (reference sequence). This CDR3 contains 16 residues. The CDR3 DNA reads as TGTGCCAGCAGCTCAAGGGGCGCGGGAGCCTCCAACGAGCAGTACTTC. Translating gives CASSSRGAGASNEQYF.

The table lists this clone with a count of one. The gene calls are TRBV30 and TRBJ2-3, with 9 bases that match TRBD2. V shed 2 bases, J shed 7 bases, and the junction held 4 bases outside the gene matches. The CDR3 runs 13 residues. The germline CDR1 and CDR2 sequences are GTSNPN and SVGIG (reference sequence). DNA of the CDR3: TGTGCCTGGAGTACCAGCGGGAGGAATACGCAGTATTTT. Protein product: CAWSTSGRNTQYF.